The 23 T cell receptor beta chains below all came from one sample that was sequenced in a study of cytomegalovirus exposure and HLA in healthy donors. With 60 Vbeta and 13 Jbeta primers, the PCR was carried out. Profiling relied on immunoSEQ multiplex PCR, and the TCRdb table lists in-frame clones only, not all of them. The sample has approximately 150,000 clones, around 80% seen once. The sequencing sample was made of PBMCs. The receptors here all came from a man in his forties or fifties in good health and CMV-seronegative.

The chain carries TRBV28 and TRBJ2-7, with 7 bases lining up with TRBD1. This CDR3 is 14 amino acids long. With V trimmed by 6 bases and J by 5 bases, 10 bases remained unmatched. Germline V gene sequence: CDR1 MDHEN, CDR2 SYDVKM. The CDR3 region is CASSPRGHVDEQYF. The CDR3 DNA reads TGTGCCAGCAGCCCAAGGGGGCACGTGGACGAGCAGTACTTC.

V gene TRBV19 combines with J gene TRBJ1-2; D uncertain. The CDR3 totals 13 residues. Looked up from germline, CDR1 is LNHDA and CDR2 is SQIVND (reference sequence). V was cut by 5 bases and J by 6 bases, with 13 bases left in between. CDR3 sequence (DNA): TGTGCCAGTAGTGCCTTCGACTGGAATGGCTACACCTTC. It encodes CASSAFDWNGYTF.

The chain is built from TRBV6-4 and TRBJ1-2; 10 bases agree with TRBD1. The germline CDR1 and CDR2 sequences are MRHNA and SNTAGT. This CDR3 is built from 15 residues. With 4 bases clipped from V and 7 bases from J, the junction kept 9 bases outside the gene matches. CDR3: CASSVSSGTGAGYTF. CDR3 DNA sequence: TGTGCCAGCAGTGTTAGTTCCGGGACAGGGGCTGGCTACACCTTC.

The chain is built from TRBV10-1 and TRBJ1-1; D possibly corresponds to TRBD1 (5 bases). Trimming took 5 bases from V and 14 from J, leaving 9 bases between them. The CDR3 runs to 9 residues. Per the germline V gene, CDR1 is WNHNN and CDR2 is SYGVQD (reference sequence). Here the CDR3 DNA reads TGCGCCAGCAGTATACGGGGGTTCTTT. Translating it yields CASSIRGFF.

As regards this clone: The germline gene is not matched at one end of the junction; a read error may be the cause. The J gene is TRBJ2-1, the V gene TRBV6-1; maybe TRBD2 (7 bases). The CDR3 length is 18 residues. Germline loops: CDR1 MNHNS, CDR2 SASEGT. CDR3 sequence (DNA): TGTGCCAGCAGTAAAGCCGGGGGGCGCCTAAGCTCCTACAATGAGCAGTTCTTC. As protein: CASSKAGGRLSSYNEQFF.

V and J are TRBV4-3 and TRBJ2-2; 9 bases align to TRBD2. V dropped 1 base and J dropped 0; count of bases not matched to a gene: 0. Germline V gives CDR1 LGHNA, CDR2 YSLEER. This CDR3 is built from 16 residues. The CDR3 loop reads CASSQASGTNTGELFF. For the CDR3, the DNA is TGCGCCAGCAGCCAAGCTAGCGGGACGAACACCGGGGAGCTGTTTTTT.

The V gene is TRBV6-5, the J gene TRBJ2-4; no firm D call. This CDR3 is built from 16 residues. Trimming removed 2 bases from V and 3 bases from J, with 14 bases in between. From germline, CDR1 is MNHEY and CDR2 SVGAGI. The CDR3 bases are TGTGCCAGCAGTTACACCGCAGCTAGAGTCAAAAACATTCAGTACTTC. Protein product: CASSYTAARVKNIQYF.

This clone appeared a single time. V usage is TRBV9 and J usage is TRBJ1-1; tentative D call: TRBD1 (5 bases). V was trimmed by 0 bases and J by 5 bases, leaving 11 bases between them. CDR1 SGDLS and CDR2 YYNGEE come from the germline V gene. The CDR3 runs 14 residues. The CDR3 loop is CASSVDGGWTEAFF. CDR3 coding DNA: TGTGCCAGCAGCGTAGACGGGGGGTGGACTGAAGCTTTCTTT.

The V call is TRBV28, the J call TRBJ2-2; weak D call: TRBD1 (6 bases). The germline CDR1 and CDR2 sequences are MDHEN and SYDVKM. The V end lost 10 bases, the J end lost 2 bases, and 8 bases lay between the germline ends. The CDR3 has 12 residues. The CDR3 nucleotides are TGTGCCACAGGGGAAAACACCGGGGAGCTGTTTTTT. Translation gives CATGENTGELFF.

The chain links TRBV2 to TRBJ2-3; D not resolved. The CDR3 is 11 amino acids. Between the trimmed V and J ends, which lost 4 bases and 5 bases, there was a span of 4 bases. Germline CDR1 SNHLY, CDR2 FYNNEI. Here the CDR3 DNA reads TGTGCCAGCAGTGTCAGAGATACGCAGTATTTT. Protein product: CASSVRDTQYF.

The CDR3, as DNA: TGTGCCAGCAGCTTACTCCTGCGCCCCGAAGCTTTCTTT. Translated, it gives CASSLLLRPEAFF. The chain uses TRBV7-9 and TRBJ1-1; D gene ambiguous. CDR3 size: 13 residues. From germline, CDR1 is SEHNR and CDR2 FQNEAQ (reference sequence). Trimming cost V 2 bases and J 8 bases, with 12 bases left between them.

The rearrangement uses TRBV7-9 and TRBJ1-3; unclear D gene. The CDR3 runs to 14 residues. The germline V and J ends were trimmed by 4 bases and 3 bases, with 10 bases remaining between them. The germline V gene has CDR1 SEHNR and CDR2 FQNEAQ (reference sequence). The CDR3 sequence is CASSSGLFGNTIYF. The CDR3 DNA is TGTGCCAGCAGCTCCGGACTTTTTGGAAACACCATATATTTT.

The chain joins TRBV7-2 to TRBJ2-5; perhaps TRBD1 as D (6 bases). There are 15 residues in the CDR3. Germline lookup yields CDR1 SGHTA and CDR2 FQGNSA. V was shortened by 5 bases and J by 0 bases, with 13 bases between the two germline ends. The CDR3 spells CASSQGQSYQETQYF. For the CDR3, the DNA is TGTGCCAGCAGCCAAGGACAGTCGTACCAAGAGACCCAGTACTTC.

The rearrangement links TRBV11-2 to TRBJ1-3; D call uncertain. Looked up from germline, CDR1 is SGHAT and CDR2 is FQNNGV. This CDR3 has 16 residues. The germline V and J ends were trimmed by 1 base and 1 base, with 11 bases remaining between them. CDR3 loop: CASSLGSPGSGNTIYF. The CDR3 region has the DNA TGTGCCAGCAGCTTAGGCAGTCCGGGTTCTGGAAACACCATATATTTT.

The CDR3 DNA is TGTGCCAGCAGCTTAGGTTGGGACAGGGACGAGCAGTACTTC. Translation gives CASSLGWDRDEQYF. The J gene is TRBJ2-7, the V gene TRBV7-8; 9 bases align to TRBD1. Germline V gene sequence: CDR1 SGHVS, CDR2 FQNEAQ. The CDR3 sequence is 14 residues long. V lost 1 base and J lost 5; bases outside the gene matches: 3. The variable domain in full, with the rest retrieved from reference TRBV7-8 and TRBJ2-7, is GAGVSQSPRYKVAKRGQDVALRCDPISGHVSLFWYQQALGQGPEFLTYFQNEAQLDKSGLPSDRFFAERPEGSVSTLKIQRTQQEDSAVYLCASSLGWDRDEQYFGPGTRLTVT.

The J gene is TRBJ1-2, the V gene TRBV6-1; the D is unclear. The germline gives CDR1 MNHNS, CDR2 SASEGT. This CDR3 has 13 residues. The V end lost 5 bases, the J end lost 3 bases, and 10 bases lay between the germline ends. The CDR3 loop is CASSPGGYYGYTF. CDR3 DNA sequence: TGTGCCAGCAGTCCCGGAGGGTACTATGGCTACACCTTC.

The rearrangement joins TRBV27 to TRBJ1-5, with 8 nucleotides matching TRBD1. The CDR3 contains 15 residues. Germline CDR1 and CDR2: MNHEY and SMNVEV (reference sequence). J was trimmed by 4 bases and V by 5 bases; bases with no gene match: 7. CDR3 nucleotides: TGTGCCAGCAGTACCGGACAGGGTTGGAATCAGCCCCAGCATTTT. Its translation is CASSTGQGWNQPQHF.

The J gene is TRBJ2-1, the V gene TRBV6-1; 14 nucleotides match TRBD2. V shed 4 bases and J 7 bases; nucleotides not matched to a gene: 0. This CDR3 is 14 amino acids long. In germline, CDR1 is MNHNS, CDR2 SASEGT. The CDR3, as DNA: TGTGCCAGCAGTGGACTAGCGGGGGGGAATGAGCAGTTCTTC. This translates into CASSGLAGGNEQFF.

DNA for the CDR3: TGTGCCAGCACTCGCCCGAGGGGGGGCGGTCAAGAGACCCAGTACTTC. The encoded protein is CASTRPRGGGQETQYF. This chain joins TRBV2 and TRBJ2-3, with TRBD2 as a possible D gene (7 bases). The closer fit of TRBJ2-5 to the DNA end suggests the J call may be wrong. The germline V gene encodes CDR1 SNHLY and CDR2 FYNNEI. The CDR3 totals 16 residues.

As concerns this clone: Possible read error: a much larger clone is one base away. The chain has TRBV6-6 and TRBJ2-7; D possibly corresponds to TRBD1 (6 bases). Germline V gene data show CDR1 as MNHNY and CDR2 as SVGAGI (reference sequence). The CDR3 length is 14 residues. V gave up 7 bases and J gave up 4 bases, with 17 bases separating them. CDR3 loop: CASNVPGHTYEQYF. The CDR3 DNA reads TGTGCCAGCAATGTGCCGGGACACACTTACGAGCAGTACTTC.

This chain uses TRBV10-1 with TRBJ2-3, with TRBD2 matching over 9 bases. This CDR3 region has 17 residues. Germline CDR1 reads WNHNN; CDR2 reads SYGVQD (reference sequence). V was clipped by 2 bases and J by 5 bases; unmatched bases: 11. The CDR3 coding sequence is TGCGCCAGCAGTGAGAATATAGGTAGCGGGGGTCGAGATACGCAGTATTTT. Amino acid sequence: CASSENIGSGGRDTQYF.

The chain joins TRBV9 to TRBJ1-6, with 8 bases matching TRBD1. The CDR3 is 14 residues long. Trimming at V came to 7 bases and at J to 12 bases, leaving 12 bases not matched to a gene. In germline, CDR1 is SGDLS, CDR2 YYNGEE. CDR3 bases: TGTGCCAGCGACCCTGGGACAGGTAGCAGACCCCTCCACTTT. It is translated as CASDPGTGSRPLHF.

The chain carries TRBV6-5 and TRBJ2-7; 8 bases are a match to TRBD1. Germline CDR1 MNHEY, CDR2 SVGAGI. CDR3 size: 15 residues. Germline trimming cut 2 bases from V and 2 bases from J; bases unmatched to any gene: 5. CDR3: CASSYRGQGTYEQYF. The CDR3 nucleotides read TGTGCCAGCAGTTACCGCGGACAGGGCACCTACGAGCAGTACTTC.